This entry concerns a single T cell receptor beta chain. Its specificity is unknown. Vbeta (60) and Jbeta (13) primers were used in the PCR. Here immunoSEQ multiplex PCR was the method, and the copy in TCRdb shows in-frame clones only, minus some. The profile shows 100,000 or so clones, around 79% of them singletons. The entry originates in a study of cytomegalovirus exposure and HLA in healthy donors. The wider study: About 85 million unique TCR sequences came from HLA-typed donors in an early release. Study conclusions and caveats: Investigators reported 150 to 200 TCR beta chains as tied to cytomegalovirus.

Donors consisted of healthy bone marrow donors. Trimming removed 8 bases from V and 7 bases from J, with 21 bases in between. The CDR3 loop spans 14 amino acids. Germline lookup yields CDR1 GTSNPN and CDR2 SVGIG (reference sequence). This sequence originates from a woman in her 40s in good health and CMV-seronegative. The specimen was PBMCs. The V and J genes are TRBV30 and TRBJ2-1; tentative D call: TRBD2 (5 bases). The CDR3 bases are TGTGCCCTGGGGAGCCAAACAACGGGTAATGAGCAGTTCTTC. Translating gives CALGSQTTGNEQFF.